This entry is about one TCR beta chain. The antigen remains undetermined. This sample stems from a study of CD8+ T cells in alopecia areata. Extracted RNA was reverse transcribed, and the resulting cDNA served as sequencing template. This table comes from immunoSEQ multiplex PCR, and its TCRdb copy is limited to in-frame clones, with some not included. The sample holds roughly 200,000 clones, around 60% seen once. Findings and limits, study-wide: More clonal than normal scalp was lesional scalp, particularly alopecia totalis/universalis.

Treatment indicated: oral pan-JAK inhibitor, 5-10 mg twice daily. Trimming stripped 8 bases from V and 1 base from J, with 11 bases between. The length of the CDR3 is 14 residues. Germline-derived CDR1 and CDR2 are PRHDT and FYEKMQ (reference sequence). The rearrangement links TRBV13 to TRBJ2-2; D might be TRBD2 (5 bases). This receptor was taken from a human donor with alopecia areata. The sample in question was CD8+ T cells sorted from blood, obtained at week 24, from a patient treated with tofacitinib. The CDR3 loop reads CASFRAGNTGELFF. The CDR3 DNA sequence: TGTGCCAGCTTTCGGGCGGGGAACACCGGGGAGCTGTTTTTT.